Below are 29 T cell receptor beta chains sequenced from a single sample in a study of T-cell memory formation after mild COVID-19. TCRdb ran MiXCR on the 5' RACE reads and lists one entry per CDR3 protein. The data hold 450,000 or so distinct CDR3 sequences, with about 23% observed a single time. Sequenced sample: PBMCs or a T cell subset sorted from them (not recorded which). These receptor sequences come from an adult woman who had mild COVID-19 (a few samples of this study predate the infection). Cell type and time point are not known.

The chain links TRBV4-2 to TRBJ2-7; the D gene is possibly TRBD2 (5 bases). The germline CDR1 and CDR2 sequences are LGHNA and YNFKEQ. The CDR3 runs to 15 residues. Trimming removed 1 base at V and 3 bases at J, with 13 bases between. The CDR3 loop reads CASSQALEGDYEQYF. CDR3 nucleotide sequence: TGTGCCAGCAGCCAAGCCCTCGAGGGAGACTACGAGCAGTACTTC.

The chain combines TRBV6-1 with TRBJ2-7, with 7 bases identical to TRBD1. The germline V gene has CDR1 MNHNS and CDR2 SASEGT. This CDR3 comprises 15 residues. V lost 5 bases to trimming and J lost 3 bases; unmatched junction nucleotides: 10. The CDR3 DNA reads TGTGCCAGCAGTCGGGACAGTGGAAACTTCTACGAGCAGTACTTC. As protein: CASSRDSGNFYEQYF.

The V gene is TRBV3-1, the J gene TRBJ1-2; D unclear. The CDR3 length is 14 residues. The germline gives CDR1 LGHDT, CDR2 YNNKEL (reference sequence). V was shortened by 4 bases and J by 6 bases, with 15 bases between the two germline ends. CDR3 in amino acids: CASSRRPILDGYTF. Written as DNA, the CDR3 is TGTGCCAGCAGCCGTAGACCCATTTTGGATGGCTACACCTTC.

The J gene is TRBJ2-2, the V gene TRBV3-1; D is ambiguous. V was trimmed by 0 bases and J by 4 bases, leaving 18 bases between them. This CDR3 comprises 18 residues. The germline V gene has CDR1 LGHDT and CDR2 YNNKEL (reference sequence). CDR3 protein: CASSQDLRILMGTGELFF. CDR3 coding DNA: TGTGCCAGCAGCCAAGATCTCCGGATACTTATGGGCACCGGGGAGCTGTTTTTT.

This clonotype was detected only a few times. The gene calls are TRBV5-1 and TRBJ1-2; D is unresolved. This CDR3 spans 16 amino acids. Germline V gene sequence: CDR1 SGHRS, CDR2 YFSETQ. Trimming removed 0 bases from V and 0 bases from J, with 12 bases in between. The CDR3 here is CASSLDGQPANYGYTF. The CDR3 DNA is TGCGCCAGCAGCTTGGATGGGCAGCCTGCTAACTATGGCTACACCTTC. Combining the CDR3 with reference TRBV5-1 and TRBJ1-2 gives the whole variable domain KAGVTQTPRYLIKTRGQQVTLSCSPISGHRSVSWYQQTPGQGLQFLFEYFSETQRNKGNFPGRFSGRQFSNSRSEMNVSTLELGDSALYLCASSLDGQPANYGYTFGSGTRLTVV.

By share of the sample, this clonotype is medium-sized (0.01 to 0.1%). The chain couples TRBV9 to TRBJ1-5; 9 positions agree with TRBD1. This CDR3 contains 14 residues. The germline CDR1 and CDR2 sequences are SGDLS and YYNGEE. J gave up 5 bases and V 4 bases, and 4 bases lay outside the gene matches. In DNA, the CDR3 is TGTGCCAGCAGCCCCGGACAGGGGCATCAGCCCCAGCATTTT. Its protein is CASSPGQGHQPQHF.

This clonotype was picked up a small number of times. The chain recombines TRBV5-1 with TRBJ1-1; D perhaps matches TRBD1 (6 bases). The CDR3 runs 16 residues. The V gene lost 0 bases and the J gene lost 0 bases, with 12 bases spanning the gap. The germline V gene encodes CDR1 SGHRS and CDR2 YFSETQ. The CDR3 sequence is CASSLDGGRMNTEAFF. In nucleotides, the CDR3 is TGCGCCAGCAGCTTGGACGGGGGCCGGATGAACACTGAAGCTTTCTTT.

The genes are TRBV21-1 and TRBJ2-5; the table's D call, TRBD2, was not checked against the DNA. TRBV21-1 constitutes a pseudogene. The CDR3 is made up of 18 amino acids. The CDR3 reads CASNQGPLAGGREETQYF. CDR3 coding DNA: TGTGCCAGCAACCAAGGGCCACTAGCGGGAGGAAGAGAAGAGACCCAGTACTTC.

In its sample, this clonotype was seen a few times. This sequence joins TRBV29-1 and TRBJ1-2, with 8 bases aligning to TRBD1. The V gene end was trimmed by 2 bases and the J gene end by 5 bases; junction bases not matched to a gene: 4. Per germline, CDR1 SQVTM and CDR2 ANQGSEA. This CDR3 region has 13 residues. The CDR3 nucleotides read TGCAGCGTTGAAAGGGACAGGATATATGGCTACACCTTC. Protein: CSVERDRIYGYTF.

This clonotype was counted ten times or more. The V gene is TRBV15, the J gene TRBJ1-5; D remains ambiguous. There are 18 residues in the CDR3. Trimming shortened V by 0 bases and J by 4 bases, and 19 bases separated the two germline ends. Germline CDR1 LNHNV, CDR2 YYDKDF (reference sequence). CDR3 in DNA: TGTGCCACCAGCAGAGATTCAGTCTTGGGTCTTCGGAATCAGCCCCAGCATTTT. It yields the protein CATSRDSVLGLRNQPQHF.

This clonotype occurred once. The chain couples TRBV9 to TRBJ2-7, with 10 bases lining up with TRBD2. Germline V lookup: CDR1 SGDLS, CDR2 YYNGEE. Trimming removed 3 bases from V and 3 bases from J; junction bases left unmatched: 6. This CDR3 comprises 15 residues. The CDR3 DNA reads as TGTGCCAGCAGCGCCAGTAGCGGGGGGTTCTACGAGCAGTACTTC. It codes for CASSASSGGFYEQYF.

This clonotype was seen only a few times. The rearrangement uses TRBV21-1 and TRBJ1-6. TRBV21-1 is labeled a pseudogene. There are 19 residues in the CDR3. CDR3 protein: CASSRKSWMNLKRNSPLHF. DNA of the CDR3: TGTGCCAGCAGCAGAAAGTCTTGGATGAACCTGAAGCGCAATTCACCCCTCCACTTT.

The J gene is TRBJ2-3, the V gene TRBV3-1; no clear D gene. V lost 0 bases, J lost 14 bases, and 9 bases lay in between. The CDR3 is 11 amino acids. In germline, CDR1 is LGHDT, CDR2 YNNKEL (reference sequence). CDR3 protein: CASSQEGRRYF. CDR3 DNA sequence: TGTGCCAGCAGCCAAGAGGGCAGGAGGTATTTT.

The chain links TRBV4-1 to TRBJ2-5; 7 positions agree with TRBD2. The CDR3 consists of 18 residues. Looked up from germline, CDR1 is MGHRA and CDR2 is YSYEKL. V shed 5 bases and J 3 bases; nucleotides not matched to a gene: 18. As DNA, the CDR3 is TGCGCCAGCAGCGCCCGCCCCGTTAGGGCGGGGGTCGAAGAGACCCAGTACTTC. Its translation is CASSARPVRAGVEETQYF.

This clonotype showed up just a few times. The rearrangement uses TRBV10-3 and TRBJ2-1; 9 nucleotides agree with TRBD2. Trimming cost V 4 bases and J 0 bases; bases outside gene matches: 1. Germline CDR1 reads ENHRY; CDR2 reads SYGVKD. This CDR3 comprises 15 residues. The CDR3 DNA reads TGTGCCATCAGTGGACTAGCGGACTCCTACAATGAGCAGTTCTTC. Its protein is CAISGLADSYNEQFF.

The V gene is TRBV7-8, the J gene TRBJ1-1; no definite D call. This CDR3 spans 17 amino acids. V lost 4 bases to trimming and J lost 1 base, with 19 bases between them. Germline V gene data show CDR1 as SGHVS and CDR2 as FQNEAQ. CDR3 sequence (DNA): TGTGCCAGCAGCTCATACATCGGCGTGCAAGGGAACACTGAAGCTTTCTTT. This encodes CASSSYIGVQGNTEAFF.

The chain recombines TRBV9 with TRBJ2-1; D uncertain. V shed 0 bases and J shed 10 bases, with 14 bases lying between them. The germline gives CDR1 SGDLS, CDR2 YYNGEE. The CDR3 is made up of 14 amino acids. The DNA for the CDR3 is TGTGCCAGCAGCGTAGCCTTACTTCAGTCGGAGCAGTTCTTC. Translated: CASSVALLQSEQFF.

This rearrangement joins TRBV4-3 to TRBJ2-1, with TRBD2 matching 7 bases. V was clipped by 1 base and J by 3 bases; unmatched bases: 6. Germline lookup yields CDR1 LGHNA and CDR2 YSLEER. CDR3 length: 16 amino acids. The CDR3 region has the DNA TGCGCCAGCAGCCAAGTTTCGGGGGGAGGCTACAATGAGCAGTTCTTC. It translates to CASSQVSGGGYNEQFF.

The rearrangement uses TRBV27 and TRBJ1-2, with D maybe TRBD1 (6 bases). Trimming took off 5 bases at V and 2 bases at J, with 27 bases between the two ends. Germline assignment: CDR1 MNHEY and CDR2 SMNVEV (reference sequence). CDR3 length: 19 residues. This CDR3 reads CASSPTLGGGLIQNYGYTF. CDR3 nucleotide sequence: TGTGCCAGCAGTCCTACCTTGGGGGGCGGCCTTATACAGAACTATGGCTACACCTTC.

This rearrangement joins TRBV3-1 to TRBJ1-1, with a weak D call TRBD1 (5 bases). Trimming took 3 bases from V and 11 from J, leaving 10 bases between them. Looked up from germline, CDR1 is LGHDT and CDR2 is YNNKEL (reference sequence). The CDR3 extends over 11 amino acids. The CDR3: CASSHPGGAFF. The CDR3 region has the DNA TGTGCCAGCAGCCACCCCGGGGGGGCTTTCTTT.

The V and J genes are TRBV20-1 and TRBJ1-2; TRBD1 might be the D (6 bases). The V and J ends lost 5 bases and 0 bases respectively, with 13 bases between them. Germline CDR1 is DFQATT and CDR2 is SNEGSKA (reference sequence). This CDR3 is 14 amino acids long. The CDR3 DNA reads as TGCAGTGCTCACGCAGGACAGCCTAACTATGGCTACACCTTC. It encodes CSAHAGQPNYGYTF.

The V gene is TRBV7-6, the J gene TRBJ2-7, with 10 positions matching TRBD1. The CDR3 loop spans 15 amino acids. The junction had 9 bases not matched to a gene; V was cut back by 5 bases and J by 5 bases. The germline V gene encodes CDR1 SGHVS and CDR2 FNYEAQ. The CDR3: CASSVGWTGGDEQYF. Here the CDR3 DNA reads TGTGCCAGCAGCGTTGGGTGGACAGGGGGTGACGAGCAGTACTTC.

This clonotype was picked up a small number of times. The chain combines TRBV7-3 with TRBJ2-2, with TRBD1 matching over 9 bases. The CDR3 runs to 16 residues. Germline V gene data show CDR1 as SGHTA and CDR2 as FQGTGA. The V gene end was trimmed by 6 bases and the J gene end by 2 bases; junction bases not matched to a gene: 7. The CDR3 sequence is CASRQGATTNTGELFF. CDR3 nucleotide sequence: TGTGCCAGCAGACAGGGGGCCACGACCAACACCGGGGAGCTGTTTTTT.

This rearrangement joins TRBV7-8 to TRBJ2-6; D uncertain. V lost 5 bases and J 0 bases, leaving 20 bases between the germline ends. Germline lookup yields CDR1 SGHVS and CDR2 FQNEAQ. The CDR3 loop spans 19 amino acids. The CDR3 DNA reads TGTGCCAGCAGCCCTAATGGGGTTATCGCTCTCTCTGGGGCCAACGTCCTGACTTTC. Translating it yields CASSPNGVIALSGANVLTF.

This clonotype was seen ten or more times. V gene TRBV9 combines with J gene TRBJ1-6, with D unresolved. The V and J ends lost 4 bases and 3 bases respectively, with 14 bases between them. Germline CDR1 is SGDLS and CDR2 is YYNGEE. This CDR3 contains 16 residues. CDR3 DNA sequence: TGTGCCAGCAGCCCCCGGGTTGACGGCTATAATTCACCCCTCCACTTT. Amino acids: CASSPRVDGYNSPLHF.

In this sample, this clonotype turned up a few times. The chain links TRBV12-5 to TRBJ1-2, with 8 bases fitting TRBD1. The CDR3 is 16 amino acids. The J segment lost 3 bases and the V segment lost 4 bases, leaving 10 bases of the junction unmatched. Germline assignment: CDR1 LGHNT and CDR2 FRNRAP. The chain's CDR3 is CASGSDRADRDYGYTF. The CDR3 DNA is TGTGCTAGTGGTTCCGACCGAGCGGACAGGGACTATGGCTACACCTTC.

This clonotype came up a few times. V gene TRBV6-2 or TRBV6-3 combines with J gene TRBJ2-7; D remains unclear. V shed 6 bases and J shed 2 bases, with 17 bases lying between them. The CDR3 contains 15 residues. CDR1 MNHEY and CDR2 SVGEGT come from the germline V gene. The CDR3 protein is CASRPPGLITYEQYF. The CDR3 nucleotides are TGTGCCAGCAGACCACCGGGTCTTATCACCTACGAGCAGTACTTC.

This clonotype was detected a few times. One end of the junction fails to match germline, which may point to a read error. This chain joins TRBV4-2 and TRBJ2-3; 8 positions agree with TRBD2. This CDR3 has 17 residues. Germline values: CDR1 LGHNA, CDR2 YNFKEQ. CDR3 protein: CASSQLRGLAGTVTQYF. CDR3 DNA sequence: TGTGCCAGCAGCCAGCTTCGAGGGCTAGCGGGTACAGTTACGCAGTATTTT.

The chain is built from TRBV4-3 and TRBJ2-3, with 10 bases that match TRBD2. Germline CDR1 LGHNA, CDR2 YSLEER. CDR3 length: 16 amino acids. J gave up 8 bases and V 0 bases, and 8 bases lay outside the gene matches. CDR3 region: CASSQDLSGGAVTQYF. Written as DNA, the CDR3 is TGCGCCAGCAGCCAAGATCTCAGCGGGGGGGCCGTTACGCAGTATTTT.